The rows below give T cell receptor beta chains drawn from one sample of a study of shared clonotypes between healthy human individuals. Sequencing was performed with immunoSEQ multiplex PCR; in TCRdb, only in-frame clones are kept and a portion is missing. The data contain about 690,000 clones, roughly 91% of them singletons. The sequenced material came from memory CD8+ T cells from PBMCs. These receptors were obtained from a man between 18 and 35 years old in good health. Some clones in this sample may be carry-over from other donors' samples. CDR3s include the opening cysteine and the closing phenylalanine or tryptophan. D genes are given only for firm matches. Some rows have no size entry. The others give once, few or many, or a class for an expanded clone.

J	size	D	V	DNA	CDR3
TRBJ1-2	-	TRBD1	TRBV27	TGTGCCAGCAGATACAGGGGGCGGGTGGGAAACTATGGCTACACCTTC	CASRYRGRVGNYGYTF
TRBJ2-2	once	-	TRBV27	TGTGCCAGCAGTTTAAGCGGGTCTCTCAGAAACACCGGGGAGCTGTTTTTT	CASSLSGSLRNTGELFF
TRBJ1-2	-	-	TRBV7-9	TGTGCCAGCAGCTTAGGACAGGACTATGGCTACACCTTC	CASSLGQDYGYTF
TRBJ2-3	-	-	TRBV11-2	TGTGCCAGCGCAGACCGGGGGGATACGCAGTATTTT	CASADRGDTQYF
TRBJ1-2	many	-	TRBV2	TGTGCCAGCAGCGATACGGGGGGCTGGGATGGCTACACCTTC	CASSDTGGWDGYTF
TRBJ1-4	-	-	TRBV5-1	TGCGCCAGCAGCTCGTCTCGATCTGGGTTTCAGGTGGCTAATGAAAAACTGTTTTTT	CASSSSRSGFQVANEKLFF
TRBJ2-1	-	-	TRBV7-6	TGTGCCAGCAGCAAAATTTCCAATGAGCAGTTCTTC	CASSKISNEQFF
TRBJ2-3	-	-	TRBV5-1	TGCGCCAGCAGCTTGGGGCATTGGGACACTTTTAGCACAGATACGCAGTATTTT	CASSLGHWDTFSTDTQYF
TRBJ2-2	-	TRBD2	TRBV19	TGTGCCAGTAGCCCTAGCGGGAGGGGCGGGGAGCTGTTTTTT	CASSPSGRGGELFF
TRBJ2-7	-	-	TRBV29-1	TGCAGCGTTGAATTAGGTCCCACCTACGAGCAGTACTTC	CSVELGPTYEQYF
TRBJ1-5	once	-	TRBV28	TGTGCCAGCAAAATAAGGGGAGGTAATCAGCCCCAGCATTTT	CASKIRGGNQPQHF
TRBJ2-7	-	TRBD1	TRBV7-9	TGTGCCAGCAGGGCGGATACGGGACAGGTCTCCTACGAGCAGTACTTC	CASRADTGQVSYEQYF
TRBJ2-7	-	-	TRBV7-9	TGTGCCAGCGCCTCATGGTCAGGGAAGATAGAGGAGCAGTACTTC	CASASWSGKIEEQYF
TRBJ1-1	-	-	TRBV6-5	TGTGCCAGCAGTTACTCCAGGACGGCGAACACTGAAGCTTTCTTT	CASSYSRTANTEAFF
TRBJ2-2	-	-	TRBV7-9	TGTGCCAGCAGCGTAGAGTACACCGGGGAGCTGTTTTTT	CASSVEYTGELFF
TRBJ1-5	-	TRBD1	TRBV6-1	TGTGCCAGCAGTCCTGACAGGGGGCGGGGTCAGCCCCAGCATTTT	CASSPDRGRGQPQHF
TRBJ2-1	-	TRBD2	TRBV7-9	TGTGCCAGCAGCCCCCGACTAGCGGGAGGAGGGTCTGAGCAGTTCTTC	CASSPRLAGGGSEQFF
TRBJ2-1	-	-	TRBV6-6	TGTGCCAGCAGTGACTCATTTGGGAGTAATGAGCAGTTCTTC	CASSDSFGSNEQFF
TRBJ2-2	-	-	TRBV10-3	TGTGCCATCAGGACGGGACCCGGGGAGCTGTTTTTT	CAIRTGPGELFF
TRBJ1-3	-	TRBD1	TRBV5-1	TGCGCCAGCAGCTTGGACAGGGGCTCTGGAAACACCATATATTTT	CASSLDRGSGNTIYF
TRBJ2-1	-	-	TRBV25-1	TGTGCCAGCGGACCGCGTGGGGCCTACAATGAGCAGTTCTTC	CASGPRGAYNEQFF
TRBJ2-7	-	TRBD1	TRBV30	TGTGCCTGCCCCGGACAGGGGACCTACGAGCAGTACTTC	CACPGQGTYEQYF
TRBJ1-2	-	-	TRBV27	TGTGCCAGCAGTTTATATGGGGGATATGGCTACACCTTC	CASSLYGGYGYTF
TRBJ2-1	-	TRBD2	TRBV7-9	TGTGCCAGCCGGGCGGGAGGCGACAATGAGCAGTTCTTC	CASRAGGDNEQFF
TRBJ2-7	-	TRBD2	TRBV27	TGTGCCAGCAGTTTATACGTTCCTAGCGGAGGGCCCTACGAGCAGTACTTC	CASSLYVPSGGPYEQYF
TRBJ2-7	-	-	TRBV5-5	TGTGCCAGCAGCTTGTACAGCGGCGAGCAGTACTTC	CASSLYSGEQYF
TRBJ2-7	once	-	TRBV27	TGTGCCAGCAGAAGACACAACGAGCAGTACTTC	CASRRHNEQYF
TRBJ1-2	-	-	TRBV15	TGTGCCACCAGCTATATTTGGGACTATGGCTACACCTTC	CATSYIWDYGYTF
TRBJ2-1	-	TRBD1	TRBV10-3	TGTGCCATCAGTGAGGGACAGGGCTACAATGAGCAGTTCTTC	CAISEGQGYNEQFF
TRBJ2-7	-	-	TRBV7-8	TGTGCCAGCAGTTCGAACCAGGGGCCCGGGTCCTACGAGCAGTACTTC	CASSSNQGPGSYEQYF
TRBJ2-5	once	TRBD2	TRBV4-3	TGCGCCAGCAGCCAAATTAGCGGGGAGACCCAGTACTTC	CASSQISGETQYF
TRBJ2-5	-	-	TRBV7-9	TGTGCCAGCAGCAACCGAAGGGGTAGAGCAGAGACCCAGTACTTC	CASSNRRGRAETQYF
TRBJ2-6	-	-	TRBV27	TGTGCCGGCAGTTTACTTACCCCCTCTGGGGCCAACGTCCTGACTTTC	CAGSLLTPSGANVLTF
TRBJ2-1	-	TRBD2	TRBV7-6	TGTGCCAGCAGACGACTAGCGGTGAACAATGAGCAGTTCTTC	CASRRLAVNNEQFF
TRBJ2-1	-	-	TRBV5-1	TGCGCCAGCAAATCGAGCGGGTACTACAATGAGCAGTTCTTC	CASKSSGYYNEQFF
TRBJ2-7	-	TRBD1	TRBV29-1	TGCAGCGTCATGGACAGGGGGCGCGACGAGCAGTACTTC	CSVMDRGRDEQYF
TRBJ2-7	-	TRBD1	TRBV5-1	TGCGCCAGCAGCTTGGGGCCGGGACAGGGGGCGACAGCACTCTTCTCCTACGAGCAGTACTTC	CASSLGPGQGATALFSYEQYF
TRBJ1-5	-	-	TRBV27	TGTGCCAGCAGTCCCTGGCCAGACAGAAGTAGCAATCAGCCCCAGCATTTT	CASSPWPDRSSNQPQHF
TRBJ2-3	-	TRBD2	TRBV5-4	TGTGCCAGCAGCCTGGGGGTGGGACTAGTACAAGATACGCAGTATTTT	CASSLGVGLVQDTQYF
TRBJ1-4	-	-	TRBV5-5	TGTGCCAGCAACCCCCCCGACAGAGGGAATGAAAAACTGTTTTTT	CASNPPDRGNEKLFF
TRBJ2-2	-	TRBD1	TRBV9	TGTGCCAGCACTCCTCAGGGGGTTATAGCGAACACCGGGGAGCTGTTTTTT	CASTPQGVIANTGELFF
TRBJ2-3	-	TRBD2	TRBV5-6	TGTGCCAGCAGCTTGGGGCTCGGGGGGGCAGATACGCAGTATTTT	CASSLGLGGADTQYF
TRBJ2-7	-	TRBD1	TRBV29-1	TGCAGCGGGAGGACAGGGGGCGAAGCCTACGAGCAGTACTTC	CSGRTGGEAYEQYF
TRBJ1-2	-	TRBD1	TRBV7-6	TGTGCCAGCAGCTTAGCCCTCGTGACAGGGGACGATGGCTACACCTTC	CASSLALVTGDDGYTF
TRBJ2-5	-	TRBD2	TRBV30	TGTGCCTGGAGTTTCTCGCGGGAGTTAGGAGAGACCCAGTACTTC	CAWSFSRELGETQYF
TRBJ2-1	-	TRBD2	TRBV28	TGTGCCAGCAGTCTCGACGGGACTAGTGTTAGCAATGAGCAGTTCTTC	CASSLDGTSVSNEQFF
TRBJ2-7	-	TRBD1	TRBV10-3	TGTGCCATCAGTGAGCCCGGGACAGGGGGCTACGAGCAGTACTTC	CAISEPGTGGYEQYF
TRBJ2-7	-	-	TRBV4-2	TGTGCCAGCAGCCAAGACGCGGGGTACGAGCAGTACTTC	CASSQDAGYEQYF
TRBJ2-6	-	-	TRBV7-6	TGTGCCAGCAGCTTAGCCATTGGGGCCAACGTCCTGACTTTC	CASSLAIGANVLTF
TRBJ2-5	-	-	TRBV27	TGTGCCAGCAGTTCGCGGACTGAGGGTTGGGGAAAAGAGACCCAGTACTTC	CASSSRTEGWGKETQYF
TRBJ2-1	-	TRBD1	TRBV19	TGTGCCAGCGGACCGATTGTCGAGGACAGGGCCAAGAGCTCCTACAATGAGCAGTTCTTC	CASGPIVEDRAKSSYNEQFF
TRBJ2-3	once	TRBD2	TRBV5-1	TGCGCCAGCAACGAATTACCGGGAGGGAACCCTAGCACAGATACGCAGTATTTT	CASNELPGGNPSTDTQYF
TRBJ2-1	few	-	TRBV2	TGTGCCAGCAGGTCGAGCGGAGCCCCCCTAAATGAGCAGTTCTTC	CASRSSGAPLNEQFF
TRBJ1-4	-	-	TRBV6-1	TGTGCTCTGGGCCAAGAGTTCAATGAAAAACTGTTTTTT	CALGQEFNEKLFF
TRBJ2-7	-	-	TRBV29-1	TGCAGCGCCAGTTTCGACCCCTCCTACGAGCAGTACTTC	CSASFDPSYEQYF
TRBJ2-7	-	-	TRBV9	TGTGCCAGCAGCGTAGCTTACGGCTACGAGCAGTACTTC	CASSVAYGYEQYF
TRBJ1-2	-	-	TRBV4-3	TGCGCCAGCAGCCAAGGAAGGGCCCCTGGCTATGGCTACACCTTC	CASSQGRAPGYGYTF
TRBJ1-1	-	-	TRBV6-6	TGTGCCAGCAGCCACGTCGTTATGAACACTGAAGCTTTCTTT	CASSHVVMNTEAFF
TRBJ2-1	-	TRBD2	TRBV5-1	TGCGCCAGCAGCTTGGGCAGGGGACTAGACGCCAATGAGCAGTTCTTC	CASSLGRGLDANEQFF
TRBJ1-1	-	-	TRBV7-9	TGTGCCAGCAGCTTAGAGGACCCGAACACTGAAGCTTTCTTT	CASSLEDPNTEAFF